Each of the 14 T cell receptor beta chains below was sequenced from the same sample in a study of cytomegalovirus exposure and HLA in healthy donors. Amplification used 60 Vbeta primers and 13 Jbeta primers. Libraries were prepared by immunoSEQ multiplex PCR; TCRdb keeps only in-frame clonotypes and omits some of them. The data contain about 140,000 clones, roughly 86% of them singletons. Sequenced sample: PBMCs. These receptors originate from a man between 18 and 35 years old in good health and CMV-seropositive.

This rearrangement joins TRBV5-1 to TRBJ2-1; no reliable D call. Trimming took off 4 bases at V and 4 bases at J, with 9 bases between the two ends. The CDR3 contains 13 residues. Per germline, CDR1 SGHRS and CDR2 YFSETQ. The CDR3 spells CASSLDSYNEQFF. The CDR3 nucleotides are TGCGCCAGCAGCCTAGACTCTTACAATGAGCAGTTCTTC.

The rearrangement uses TRBV4-1 and TRBJ2-1; TRBD1 matches at 7 bases. Germline values: CDR1 MGHRA, CDR2 YSYEKL. This CDR3 contains 18 residues. Unmatched junction bases numbered 14, after V lost 6 bases and J lost 0 bases. CDR3 in DNA: TGCGCCAGCAGTCGGCCCCGGACAGGCGACATCTCCTACAATGAGCAGTTCTTC. Translating gives CASSRPRTGDISYNEQFF.

This clone was counted a few times. The chain couples TRBV7-9 to TRBJ1-2; D uncertain. V dropped 8 bases and J dropped 0 bases, with 16 bases sitting between them. This CDR3 comprises 15 residues. Germline V gene sequence: CDR1 SEHNR, CDR2 FQNEAQ (reference sequence). DNA for the CDR3: TGTGCCAGCGGCCTAGGGAATCTAGCTAACTATGGCTACACCTTC. Amino acids: CASGLGNLANYGYTF.

The rearrangement uses TRBV7-9 and TRBJ1-5; the match to TRBD1 covers 7 bases. The germline V gene encodes CDR1 SEHNR and CDR2 FQNEAQ (reference sequence). Trimming removed 1 base from V and 3 bases from J; junction bases left unmatched: 3. This CDR3 is built from 15 residues. CDR3: CASSLGQGVNQPQHF. CDR3 DNA: TGTGCCAGCAGCTTAGGCCAGGGGGTCAATCAGCCCCAGCATTTT.

The J gene is TRBJ2-5, the V gene TRBV25-1; the match to TRBD1 covers 8 bases. V lost 3 bases, J lost 5 bases, and 8 bases stayed unmatched. This CDR3 comprises 15 residues. From germline, CDR1 is MGHDK and CDR2 SYGVNS. The CDR3 region is CASSDPTGGWETQYF. DNA of the CDR3: TGTGCCAGCAGTGATCCTACAGGGGGGTGGGAGACCCAGTACTTC.

This clone was counted once. CDR3 sequence reads: CASSHRGNEQFF. CDR3 sequence (DNA): TGTGCCAGTTCCCACAGGGGCAATGAGCAGTTCTTC. The chain couples TRBV19 to TRBJ2-1; 7 bases agree with TRBD1. The CDR3 totals 12 residues. The junction had 4 bases not matched to a gene; V was cut back by 8 bases and J by 6 bases. The V gene's germline CDR1 is LNHDA and CDR2 SQIVND (reference sequence).

The chain carries TRBV28 and TRBJ2-7, with 11 nucleotides matching TRBD2. Germline V gives CDR1 MDHEN, CDR2 SYDVKM. The CDR3 is 15 residues long. J lost 4 bases, V lost 5 bases, and 7 bases had no gene match. CDR3 protein: CASSAPTSGSYEQYF. In DNA, the CDR3 is TGTGCCAGCAGTGCCCCAACTAGCGGGAGTTACGAGCAGTACTTC.

The chain carries TRBV6-1 and TRBJ1-5, with unresolved D. The CDR3 is 12 amino acids. Germline V gives CDR1 MNHNS, CDR2 SASEGT. V was clipped by 3 bases and J by 5 bases, with 5 bases between them. The CDR3 protein is CASSDSYQPQHF. The CDR3 DNA reads TGTGCCAGCAGTGATTCCTATCAGCCCCAGCATTTT.

This clone came up once. The rearrangement joins TRBV18 to TRBJ2-1; 7 nucleotides line up with TRBD2. V was pared by 1 base and J by 8 bases, with 11 bases of the junction left unmatched. Germline V lookup: CDR1 KGHSH, CDR2 LQKENI. This CDR3 is 16 amino acids long. This CDR3 reads CASSPLESGKFDEQFF. The CDR3 nucleotides are TGTGCCAGCTCACCACTTGAGAGCGGGAAATTTGATGAGCAGTTCTTC.

This clone occurred once. The chain couples TRBV6-1 to TRBJ2-7, with TRBD1 as a possible D gene (5 bases). V lost 1 base, J lost 5 bases, and 15 bases lay in between. This CDR3 has 15 amino acids. Germline V gene data show CDR1 as MNHNS and CDR2 as SASEGT. As DNA, the CDR3 is TGTGCCAGCAGTGAAGTAAGGGGTGGGCAGGACGAGCAGTACTTC. It is translated as CASSEVRGGQDEQYF.

The DNA of the CDR3 is TGTGCCAGCAGTTTAACAAATAAGGGGTTCTATGGCTACACCTTC. Translating gives CASSLTNKGFYGYTF. This chain uses TRBV28 with TRBJ1-2, with D possibly being TRBD1 (5 bases). CDR3 length equals 15 residues. Germline CDR1 MDHEN, CDR2 SYDVKM. Trimming pared 2 bases from V and 4 bases from J, leaving 14 bases between.

V usage is TRBV5-1 and J usage is TRBJ1-4; D unresolved. This CDR3 is 13 amino acids long. The germline gives CDR1 SGHRS, CDR2 YFSETQ. Deletions cut 2 bases from V and 8 bases from J, with 10 bases between. CDR3 nucleotide sequence: TGCGCCAGCAGCTTTGGGTCGGAGGAAAAACTGTTTTTT. Translation gives CASSFGSEEKLFF. Based on the CDR3 plus reference TRBV5-1 and TRBJ1-4, the full variable domain is KAGVTQTPRYLIKTRGQQVTLSCSPISGHRSVSWYQQTPGQGLQFLFEYFSETQRNKGNFPGRFSGRQFSNSRSEMNVSTLELGDSALYLCASSFGSEEKLFFGSGTQLSVL.

The rearrangement links TRBV7-9 to TRBJ1-3; the D is unclear. Germline loops: CDR1 SEHNR, CDR2 FQNEAQ (reference sequence). The V end lost 4 bases, the J end lost 2 bases, and 9 bases lay between the germline ends. The CDR3 length is 14 residues. The CDR3 region is CASSSRGTGNTIYF. Here the CDR3 DNA reads TGTGCCAGCAGCTCTAGAGGGACTGGAAACACCATATATTTT.

CDR3 in amino acids: CASSLDRNYGYTF. For the CDR3, the DNA is TGTGCCAGCAGCCTAGACAGGAACTATGGCTACACCTTC. The chain combines TRBV14 with TRBJ1-2, with D maybe TRBD1 (6 bases). Looked up from germline, CDR1 is SGHDN and CDR2 is FVKESK. Trimming cost V 4 bases and J 2 bases, with 8 bases left between them. The CDR3 spans 13 residues.